Listed below are T cell receptor beta chains from one sample, sequenced in a study of cytomegalovirus exposure and HLA in healthy donors. Repertoires were generated with immunoSEQ multiplex PCR, while TCRdb's copy carries only in-frame clones and drops some. Of about 160,000 clones listed, approximately 87% are singletons. Material: PBMCs. These receptors came from a woman aged 25 to 39 in good health and CMV-seronegative. The CDR3 runs from the conserved cysteine through the conserved F or W. The D gene is left open where the match is weak. Size tells how often a clone was seen (once, few, many) or the class of an expanded clone, and some rows leave it out.

D gene,J gene,clone size,V gene,CDR3 protein,CDR3 DNA
NA,TRBJ2-7,NA,TRBV5-6,CASSSGTPYEQYF,TGTGCCAGCAGCTCGGGGACCCCATACGAGCAGTACTTC
NA,TRBJ1-2,many,TRBV6-6,CASSSGENYGYTF,TGTGCCAGCAGTTCGGGGGAAAACTATGGCTACACCTTC
NA,TRBJ2-7,NA,TRBV5-1,CASSPTQTGTYEQYF,TGCGCCAGCAGTCCCACCCAGACGGGAACCTACGAGCAGTACTTC
NA,TRBJ1-3,NA,TRBV7-2,CASSLMISGNTIYF,TGTGCCAGCAGCCTAATGATCTCTGGAAACACCATATATTTT
NA,TRBJ2-7,NA,TRBV6-1,CASSEWSFSSYEQYF,TGTGCCAGCAGTGAATGGTCGTTTAGCTCCTACGAGCAGTACTTC
NA,TRBJ2-3,NA,TRBV28,CASSFPGSTDTQYF,TGTGCCAGCAGTTTCCCCGGGAGCACAGATACGCAGTATTTT
NA,TRBJ2-1,NA,TRBV4-2,CASSQVKSWDNEQFF,TGTGCCAGCAGCCAAGTTAAGTCATGGGACAATGAGCAGTTCTTC
NA,TRBJ1-2,NA,TRBV15,CATSRDRGRGYGYTF,TGTGCCACCAGCAGAGATCGGGGCAGGGGCTATGGCTACACCTTC
NA,TRBJ2-5,NA,TRBV7-9,CASSPGQTGQETQYF,TGTGCCAGCAGCCCGGGGCAGACAGGCCAAGAGACCCAGTACTTC
TRBD1,TRBJ1-1,NA,TRBV6-5,CASSYQQGAFGTEAFF,TGTGCCAGCAGTTACCAGCAGGGGGCTTTTGGTACTGAAGCTTTCTTT
NA,TRBJ1-5,NA,TRBV7-2,CASSLSAGIRGQPQHF,TGTGCCAGCAGCTTATCCGCGGGGATAAGGGGACAGCCCCAGCATTTT
NA,TRBJ2-3,NA,TRBV19,CASSIPRGSTDTQYF,TGTGCCAGTAGTATTCCCCGGGGAAGCACAGATACGCAGTATTTT
TRBD2,TRBJ2-1,NA,TRBV5-1,CASSFGTSGRSYNEQFF,TGCGCCAGCAGCTTTGGGACTAGCGGGAGGTCCTACAATGAGCAGTTCTTC
NA,TRBJ2-7,NA,TRBV5-4,CASSYDRYEQYF,TGTGCCAGCAGCTATGACCGATACGAGCAGTACTTC
TRBD2,TRBJ2-7,NA,TRBV7-2,CASSLAAGAYEQYF,TGTGCCAGCAGCTTAGCCGCGGGAGCCTACGAGCAGTACTTC
NA,TRBJ2-2,NA,TRBV2,CASSDNARLGTGELFF,TGTGCCAGCAGTGATAATGCGAGGTTGGGAACCGGGGAGCTGTTTTTT
NA,TRBJ1-1,NA,TRBV11-3,CASSFSAKTGQGTEAFF,TGTGCCAGCAGCTTTAGTGCGAAGACAGGTCAAGGCACTGAAGCTTTCTTT
NA,TRBJ2-7,NA,TRBV7-2,CASSLVPSSEYEQYF,TGTGCCAGCAGCTTAGTTCCTTCGTCGGAATACGAGCAGTACTTC
NA,TRBJ2-7,NA,TRBV5-4,CASSTPRTLGLEQYF,TGTGCCAGCAGCACGCCACGCACCCTTGGGTTGGAGCAGTACTTC
TRBD2,TRBJ2-7,NA,TRBV28,CASSSLAATPGYEQYF,TGTGCCAGCAGTTCCCTAGCGGCCACGCCAGGCTACGAGCAGTACTTC
NA,TRBJ1-2,NA,TRBV7-2,CASSHPDRLSYGYTF,TGTGCCAGCAGCCACCCCGACAGACTCAGCTATGGCTACACCTTC
NA,TRBJ1-2,NA,TRBV15,CATSRGTVNYGYTF,TGTGCCACCAGCAGGGGGACTGTCAACTATGGCTACACCTTC
TRBD2,TRBJ2-1,NA,TRBV6-1,CASSESGRPFSYNEQFF,TGTGCCAGCAGTGAAAGCGGGAGGCCCTTCTCCTACAATGAGCAGTTCTTC
TRBD1,TRBJ1-1,once,TRBV5-1,CASSYRGGYTEAFF,TGCGCCAGCAGCTACAGGGGCGGTTACACTGAAGCTTTCTTT
NA,TRBJ1-2,NA,TRBV2,CASTGGYPYGYTF,TGTGCCAGCACCGGTGGTTATCCTTATGGCTACACCTTC
TRBD2,TRBJ2-7,once,TRBV4-3,CASSRRTSGNYEQYF,TGCGCCAGCAGCCGTCGGACTAGCGGGAACTACGAGCAGTACTTC
NA,TRBJ1-6,NA,TRBV12-5,CASGLVLGGLNSPLHF,TGTGCTAGTGGTTTGGTACTAGGGGGTCTCAATTCACCCCTCCACTTT
NA,TRBJ2-7,NA,TRBV6-1,CASSEWSFSSYEQYF,TGTGCCAGCAGTGAATGGTCGTTTAGCTCCTACGAGCAGTACTTC
NA,TRBJ2-7,NA,TRBV11-1,CASSTGTRDYEQYF,TGTGCCAGCAGCACCGGAACCAGGGACTACGAGCAGTACTTC
NA,TRBJ2-7,once,TRBV6-1,CASSEAGGEQYF,TGTGCCAGCAGTGAAGCGGGGGGCGAGCAGTACTTC
NA,TRBJ2-1,NA,TRBV11-3,CASSLEGNNEQFF,TGTGCCAGCAGCTTAGAGGGGAACAATGAGCAGTTCTTC
NA,TRBJ2-7,once,TRBV2,CASSGGGRLYEQYF,TGTGCCAGCAGTGGTGGGGGACGACTATACGAGCAGTACTTC
TRBD2,TRBJ2-5,NA,TRBV7-3,CASSSLGGGAPETQYF,TGTGCCAGCAGCTCCCTGGGCGGGGGGGCCCCCGAGACCCAGTACTTC
NA,TRBJ1-1,NA,TRBV4-1,CASSTRPTGEAFF,TGCGCCAGCTCCACGAGACCTACCGGTGAAGCTTTCTTT
NA,TRBJ1-1,once,TRBV7-2,CASSLASRDTEAFF,TGTGCCAGCAGCTTAGCCTCCAGGGACACTGAAGCTTTCTTT
NA,TRBJ1-2,NA,TRBV18,CASSPLSTDYYGYTF,TGTGCCAGCTCACCTCTCTCGACGGATTACTATGGCTACACCTTC
NA,TRBJ1-2,once,TRBV5-1,CASSSTSAWDKRRYLTNYGYTF,TGCGCCAGCAGCTCAACTTCCGCCTGGGACAAACGAAGATACTTAACTAACTATGGCTACACCTTC
NA,TRBJ2-7,NA,TRBV28,CASTTGMYEQYF,TGTGCCAGCACCACAGGGATGTACGAGCAGTACTTC
NA,TRBJ2-5,NA,TRBV27,CASRQGGATPQETQYF,TGTGCCAGCAGGCAGGGAGGAGCGACTCCCCAAGAGACCCAGTACTTC
TRBD2,TRBJ2-5,NA,TRBV11-2,CASSARLAGGPRETQYF,TGTGCCAGCAGCGCCCGGTTGGCGGGGGGGCCCAGGGAGACCCAGTACTTC
TRBD1,TRBJ2-3,NA,TRBV4-3,CASSQAGQPSTDTQYF,TGCGCCAGCAGCCAAGCGGGACAGCCTAGCACAGATACGCAGTATTTT
NA,TRBJ2-1,NA,TRBV18,CASSQVAASYNEQFF,TGTGCCAGCTCACAGGTGGCAGCATCCTACAATGAGCAGTTCTTC
TRBD1,TRBJ1-1,NA,TRBV6-6,CASSKTGGWVDTEAFF,TGTGCCAGCAGTAAGACAGGGGGCTGGGTAGACACTGAAGCTTTCTTT
TRBD1,TRBJ1-5,few,TRBV5-1,CASSRTGTGADQPQHF,TGCGCCAGCAGCCGGACCGGGACAGGGGCGGATCAGCCCCAGCATTTT
TRBD1,TRBJ2-7,NA,TRBV6-1,CASSEGGRQGAGEQYF,TGTGCCAGCAGTGAAGGCGGACGGCAGGGGGCAGGCGAGCAGTACTTC
TRBD2,TRBJ2-7,medium-sized,TRBV6-1,CASSEIAGASYEQYF,TGTGCCAGCAGTGAGATAGCGGGGGCCTCCTACGAGCAGTACTTC
TRBD1,TRBJ2-7,NA,TRBV7-7,CASSLFGTGSEQYF,TGTGCTAGCAGCTTATTTGGGACAGGCTCCGAGCAGTACTTC
NA,TRBJ1-2,once,TRBV19,CASEFGGGYTF,TGTGCCAGCGAATTCGGGGGTGGCTACACCTTC
TRBD2,TRBJ2-1,NA,TRBV19,CASSTTSGPYNEQFF,TGTGCCAGTAGTACGACTAGCGGGCCATACAATGAGCAGTTCTTC
NA,TRBJ2-2,NA,TRBV12-5,CASGLGTANTGELFF,TGTGCTAGTGGTTTGGGGACCGCGAACACCGGGGAGCTGTTTTTT
NA,TRBJ2-7,NA,TRBV27,CASSWGYGGLYEQYF,TGTGCCAGCAGTTGGGGGTATGGGGGATTATACGAGCAGTACTTC
NA,TRBJ1-5,few,TRBV6-5,CASSQDSFRNQPQHF,TGTGCCAGCAGTCAAGACAGCTTCCGCAATCAGCCCCAGCATTTT
NA,TRBJ2-4,NA,TRBV5-1,CASSIDPAKNIQYF,TGCGCCAGCAGCATTGATCCAGCCAAAAACATTCAGTACTTC
NA,TRBJ1-5,NA,TRBV2,CASRERQANQPQHF,TGTGCCAGCAGGGAACGTCAGGCCAATCAGCCCCAGCATTTT
NA,TRBJ2-7,once,TRBV19,CASRSGYEQYF,TGTGCCAGTAGGTCGGGGTACGAGCAGTACTTC
TRBD2,TRBJ2-3,NA,TRBV28,CASTDLAGGGDTDTQYF,TGTGCCAGCACCGACCTAGCGGGAGGTGGAGACACAGATACGCAGTATTTT
NA,TRBJ2-7,once,TRBV7-9,CASSRLASYEQYF,TGTGCCAGCAGTAGACTGGCCTCCTACGAGCAGTACTTC
NA,TRBJ2-7,NA,TRBV5-1,CASSLEPLQVRSYEQYF,TGCGCCAGCAGCTTGGAGCCCCTACAGGTGCGCTCCTACGAGCAGTACTTC
NA,TRBJ1-1,NA,TRBV6-5,CASSWEGRGTEAFF,TGTGCCAGCAGTTGGGAAGGACGGGGCACTGAAGCTTTCTTT